This T cell receptor beta chain was obtained from a study of T-cell reconstitution after alpha-beta-depleted transplantation in children. Construction of the TCRbeta library involved unique molecular identifiers. A single record per CDR3 protein comes from TCRdb applying MiXCR to the PCR reads. The table has around 440,000 distinct CDR3 sequences, roughly a tenth seen once. Study outcomes and limitations: Several hundred expanded graft clones reportedly supplied alpha-beta T cells about two months after transplant. Surviving recipient T cells and thymic progenitors produced the high day-60 TCRbeta diversity seen in some patients. Fresh T-cell production supplied most of the T-cell counts and diversity seen one year after transplant.

The CDR3 contains 14 residues. V lost 2 bases and J lost 5, with 12 bases in between. The germline V gene encodes CDR1 SGHAT and CDR2 FQNNGV. This clonotype was observed many times. As yet, its antigen is unknown. The receptor was isolated from a child younger than 10 with inherited bone marrow failure, due to receive a stem cell transplant. This rearrangement joins TRBV11-2 to TRBJ2-5; D is unresolved. This specimen consisted of PBMCs, obtained before TCRalphabeta/CD19-depleted stem cell transplant. The CDR3 sequence: CASSLNFELETQYF. The DNA for the CDR3 is TGTGCCAGCAGCTTAAATTTTGAGTTGGAGACCCAGTACTTC.